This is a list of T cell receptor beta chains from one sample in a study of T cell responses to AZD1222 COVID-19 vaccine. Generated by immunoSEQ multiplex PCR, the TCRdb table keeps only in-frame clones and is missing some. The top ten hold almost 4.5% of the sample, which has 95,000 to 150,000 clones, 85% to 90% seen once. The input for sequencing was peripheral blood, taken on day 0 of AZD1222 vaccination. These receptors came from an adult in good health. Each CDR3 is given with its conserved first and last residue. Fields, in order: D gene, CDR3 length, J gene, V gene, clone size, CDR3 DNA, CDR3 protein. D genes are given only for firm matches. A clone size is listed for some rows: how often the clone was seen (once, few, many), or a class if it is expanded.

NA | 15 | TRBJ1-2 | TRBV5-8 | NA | TGTGCCAGCAGCTTGAGGGGTTATGATAACTATGGCTACACCTTC | CASSLRGYDNYGYTF
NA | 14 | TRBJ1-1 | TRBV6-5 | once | TGTGCCAGCAGGCAAGGGACGGTAAACACTGAAGCTTTCTTT | CASRQGTVNTEAFF
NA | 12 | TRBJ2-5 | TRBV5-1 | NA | TGCGCCAGCAGCTTCAACCAAGAGACCCAGTACTTC | CASSFNQETQYF
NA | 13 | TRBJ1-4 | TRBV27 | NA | TGTGCCAGCAGTTTAAGGAGTCATGAAAAACTGTTTTTT | CASSLRSHEKLFF
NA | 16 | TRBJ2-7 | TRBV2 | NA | TGTGCCAGCCTTACCCCTGGACAGAGGAGCTCCTACGAGCAGTACTTC | CASLTPGQRSSYEQYF
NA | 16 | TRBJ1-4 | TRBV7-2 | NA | TGTGCCAGCAGCTTAAGGATCGGGGAGGGAGACGAAAAACTGTTTTTT | CASSLRIGEGDEKLFF
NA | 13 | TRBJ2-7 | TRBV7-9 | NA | TGTGCCAGCAGCCCCCCCCAGGGGTACGAGCAGTACTTC | CASSPPQGYEQYF
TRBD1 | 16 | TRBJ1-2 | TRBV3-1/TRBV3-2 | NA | TGTGCCAGCAGCCCTCGGACGGGACAGGGGAGTTATGGCTACACCTTC | CASSPRTGQGSYGYTF
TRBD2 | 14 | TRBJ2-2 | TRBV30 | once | TGTGCCTGCACTAGCGGGAGTAACACCGGGGAGCTGTTTTTT | CACTSGSNTGELFF
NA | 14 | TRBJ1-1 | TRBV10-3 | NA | TGTGCCATCAGAAAAGGGGGGGACGGCACTGAAGCTTTCTTT | CAIRKGGDGTEAFF
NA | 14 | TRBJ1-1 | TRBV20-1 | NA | TGCAGTGCTAGTCGACAGGTTATGAACACTGAAGCTTTCTTT | CSASRQVMNTEAFF
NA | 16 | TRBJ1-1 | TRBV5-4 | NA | TGTGCCAGCAGCTCTACCGGCAGGGGAAGCGACACTGAAGCTTTCTTT | CASSSTGRGSDTEAFF
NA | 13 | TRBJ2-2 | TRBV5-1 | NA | TGCGCCAGCAAGACAGGAAACACCGGGGAGCTGTTTTTT | CASKTGNTGELFF
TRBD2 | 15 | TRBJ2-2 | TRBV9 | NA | TGTGCCAGCAGCGTAAAGGGGAGGGACACCGGGGAGCTGTTTTTT | CASSVKGRDTGELFF
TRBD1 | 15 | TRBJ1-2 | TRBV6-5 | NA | TGTGCCAGCAGTTACCCCGGACAGGGAACTTATGGCTACACCTTC | CASSYPGQGTYGYTF
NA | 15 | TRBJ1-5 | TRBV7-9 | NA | TGTGCCAGCAGCTTAGTTGGGGGGTTCGATCAGCCCCAGCATTTT | CASSLVGGFDQPQHF
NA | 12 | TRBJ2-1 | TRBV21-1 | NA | TGTGCCAGCCCAACTCCCTACAATGAGCAGTTCTTC | CASPTPYNEQFF
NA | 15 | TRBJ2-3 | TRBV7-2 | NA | TGTGCCAGCAGCTTAGTGGGGGGAGAGGCAGATACGCAGTATTTT | CASSLVGGEADTQYF
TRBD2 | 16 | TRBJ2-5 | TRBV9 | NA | TGTGCCAGCAGCGGAAGACTAGCGGGGGACCAAGAGACCCAGTACTTC | CASSGRLAGDQETQYF
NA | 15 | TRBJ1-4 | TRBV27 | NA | TGTGCCAGCAGTTTGGGGCCGAGCCCCAATGAAAAACTGTTTTTT | CASSLGPSPNEKLFF
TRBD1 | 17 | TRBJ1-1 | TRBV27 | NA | TGTGCCAGCAGTCCCAATCAACAGGGGAGGGTAAACACTGAAGCTTTCTTT | CASSPNQQGRVNTEAFF
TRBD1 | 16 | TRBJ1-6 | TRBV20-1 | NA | TGCAGTGCTAGTTTTGCCGAGGACAGGGAGGACTCACCCCTCCACTTT | CSASFAEDREDSPLHF
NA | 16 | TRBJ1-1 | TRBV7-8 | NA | TGTGCCAGCTCCGAGCTCGGACGGTTAATGAACACTGAAGCTTTCTTT | CASSELGRLMNTEAFF
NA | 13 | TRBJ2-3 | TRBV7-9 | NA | TGTGCCAGCAGCTTACAGGGTACGGATACGCAGTATTTT | CASSLQGTDTQYF
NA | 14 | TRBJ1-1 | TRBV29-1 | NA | TGCAGCGTTGTAGTTGGGCAGGGGAGGTTAGAAGCTTTCTTT | CSVVVGQGRLEAFF
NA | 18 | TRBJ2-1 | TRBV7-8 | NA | TGTGCCAGCAGCTTAGGGTCTAGGGTAGGGCTTTCCTACAATGAGCAGTTCTTC | CASSLGSRVGLSYNEQFF
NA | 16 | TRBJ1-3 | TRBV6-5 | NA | TGTGCCAGCAGTTACTCTAGGGGCTTAGCCGGAAACACCATATATTTT | CASSYSRGLAGNTIYF
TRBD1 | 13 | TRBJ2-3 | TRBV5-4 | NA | TGTGCCTACCAGGGGGCCAGCACAGATACGCAGTATTTT | CAYQGASTDTQYF
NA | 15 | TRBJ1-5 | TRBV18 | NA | TGTGCCAGCTCACCGCAGGTTCACAACAATCAGCCCCAGCATTTT | CASSPQVHNNQPQHF
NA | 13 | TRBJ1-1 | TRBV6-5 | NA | TGTGCCAGCAGTTACCTCCGACAGAGTGAAGCTTTCTTT | CASSYLRQSEAFF
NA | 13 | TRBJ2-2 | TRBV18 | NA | TGTGCCAGCTCACCAGTCAACACCGGGGAGCTGTTTTTT | CASSPVNTGELFF
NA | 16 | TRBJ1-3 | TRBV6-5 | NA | TGTGCCAGCAGTTACTCTACGGGGGACTCTGGAAACACCATATATTTT | CASSYSTGDSGNTIYF
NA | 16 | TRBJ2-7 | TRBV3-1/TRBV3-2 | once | TGTGCCAGCAGCCAAGTACTTGGCGTTTCTCCTGACGAGCAGTACTTC | CASSQVLGVSPDEQYF
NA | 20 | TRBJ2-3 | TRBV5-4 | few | TGTGCCAGCAGCTTGGCCGAGGGGGCTTGGGGGAGGGCCATAGGAGATACGCAGTATTTT | CASSLAEGAWGRAIGDTQYF
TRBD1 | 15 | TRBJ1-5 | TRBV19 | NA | TGTGCCAGTGGAGACAGGGCTTATAGCAATCAGCCCCAGCATTTT | CASGDRAYSNQPQHF
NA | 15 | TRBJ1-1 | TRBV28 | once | TGTGCCAGCACCTCACCCAGTCAGGGTGTGAAAGTAGCTTTCTTT | CASTSPSQGVKVAFF
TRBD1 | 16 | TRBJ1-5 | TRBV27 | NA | TGTGCCAGCAGTTTCAGGTACAACAGGGGGGATCAGCCCCAGCATTTT | CASSFRYNRGDQPQHF
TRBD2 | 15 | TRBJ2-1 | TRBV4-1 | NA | TGCGCCAGCAGCCAAGTTAGCGGGAGTGGGTATGAGCAGTTCTTC | CASSQVSGSGYEQFF
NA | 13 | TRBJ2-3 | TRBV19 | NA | TGTGCCAGTAGTCCCCCCGGCGCCAATACGCAGTATTTT | CASSPPGANTQYF
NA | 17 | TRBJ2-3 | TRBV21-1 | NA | TGTGCCAGCAGCAAAGTAGGAGGGACTAGCGTGTCAGATACGCAGTATTTT | CASSKVGGTSVSDTQYF
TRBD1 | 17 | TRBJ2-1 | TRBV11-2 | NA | TGTGCCAGCAGCTTAGTTAGACAGGGGGCGGCCTACAATGAGCAGTTCTTC | CASSLVRQGAAYNEQFF
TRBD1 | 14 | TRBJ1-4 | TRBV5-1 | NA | TGCGCCAGCAGCTGGACAGGGCGGGGGGAAAAACTGTTTTTT | CASSWTGRGEKLFF
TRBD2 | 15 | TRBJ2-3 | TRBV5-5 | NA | TGTGCCAGCAGCTTGAGAAGCGGGAGTGGAGATACGCAGTATTTT | CASSLRSGSGDTQYF
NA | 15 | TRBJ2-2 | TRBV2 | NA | TGTGCCAGCAGTGAAAAAGGACTGAACACCGGGGAGCTGTTTTTT | CASSEKGLNTGELFF
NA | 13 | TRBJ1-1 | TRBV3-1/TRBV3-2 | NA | TGTGCCAGCAGCCAAGTCAGGAACACTGAAGCTTTCTTT | CASSQVRNTEAFF
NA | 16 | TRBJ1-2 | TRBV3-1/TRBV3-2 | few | TGTGCCAGCAGCCAAGGAGGGCCACACTTGGGGAACGGCTACACCTTC | CASSQGGPHLGNGYTF
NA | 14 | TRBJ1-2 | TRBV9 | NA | TGTGCCAGCAGCGTAGTAAGTTCGGTTAAGGGCTACACCTTC | CASSVVSSVKGYTF
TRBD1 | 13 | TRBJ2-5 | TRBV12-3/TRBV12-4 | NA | TGTGCCAGCAGGGGTACAGGGGGAGAGACCCAGTACTTC | CASRGTGGETQYF
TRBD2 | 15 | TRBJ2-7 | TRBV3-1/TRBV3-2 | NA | TGTGCCAGCAGCCCTGGACTAGCGGCCTACTACGAGCAGTACTTC | CASSPGLAAYYEQYF
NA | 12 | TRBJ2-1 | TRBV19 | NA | TGTGCCACCGGGTGGGGGAACAATGAGCAGTTCTTC | CATGWGNNEQFF
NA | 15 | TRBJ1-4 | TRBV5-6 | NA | TGTGCCAGCAGCATTCAAGGGGGAGGGACTGAAAAACTGTTTTTT | CASSIQGGGTEKLFF
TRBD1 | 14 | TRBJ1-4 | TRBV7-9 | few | TGTGCCAGCAGTAAGGGGGCGGTTTATGAAAAACTGTTTTTT | CASSKGAVYEKLFF
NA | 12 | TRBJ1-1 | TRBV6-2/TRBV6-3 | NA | TGTGCCAGCAGTTTGTGGTACGACTCCCTCTCATTT | CASSLWYDSLSF
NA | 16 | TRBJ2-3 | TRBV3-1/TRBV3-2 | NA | TGTGCCAGCAGCCAAAGTGGAGGCAGTGCCGAATATACGCAGTATTTT | CASSQSGGSAEYTQYF
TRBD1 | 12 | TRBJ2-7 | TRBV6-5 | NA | TGTGCCGGACAGGGGTGGGGGTACGAGCAGTACTTC | CAGQGWGYEQYF
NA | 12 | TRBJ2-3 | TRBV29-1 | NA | TGCAGCGTGGCCAACCCTGGCGATACGCAGTATTTT | CSVANPGDTQYF
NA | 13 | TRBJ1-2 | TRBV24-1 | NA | TGTGCCACCAGTGATGGGGACTTCTATGGCTACACCTTC | CATSDGDFYGYTF
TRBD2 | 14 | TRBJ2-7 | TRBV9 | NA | TGTGCCAGCAGCGTTAGACTAGCGGCCTACGAGCAGTACTTC | CASSVRLAAYEQYF
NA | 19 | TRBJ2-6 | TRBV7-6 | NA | TGTGCCAGCAGTTCCCGCCGGCAGGTCCTGGGGGCTGGGGCCAACGTCCTGACTTTC | CASSSRRQVLGAGANVLTF
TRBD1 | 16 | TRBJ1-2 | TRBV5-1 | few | TGCGCCAGCAGCTTAGGACAGGGGGCGACAGGGGATGGCTACACCTTC | CASSLGQGATGDGYTF